This entry lists 16 T cell receptor beta chains sequenced from one sample in a study of T cell responses to AZD1222 COVID-19 vaccine. Profiling relied on immunoSEQ multiplex PCR, and the TCRdb table lists in-frame clones only, not all of them. The sample carries about 220,000 clones, roughly 91% recorded once. This material consisted of peripheral blood, taken on day 0 of MenACWY control vaccination. These TCRs come from an adult in good health.

V is TRBV7-2 and J is TRBJ2-2, with unresolved D. CDR3 size: 14 residues. Trimming took off 5 bases at V and 4 bases at J, with 11 bases between the two ends. Germline V gives CDR1 SGHTA, CDR2 FQGNSA. The CDR3 DNA follows: TGTGCCAGCAGCGACCGGGTCCTCACCGGGGAGCTGTTTTTT. Translation: CASSDRVLTGELFF.

The rearrangement joins TRBV7-2 to TRBJ1-3; 11 bases map to TRBD1. J lost 9 bases, V lost 2 bases, and 6 bases had no gene match. The CDR3 is 15 amino acids. Germline CDR1 reads SGHTA; CDR2 reads FQGNSA. The CDR3 nucleotides read TGTGCCAGCAGCTTATCCCGGGACAGGGGGACCACCATATATTTT. This gives the protein CASSLSRDRGTTIYF. The full variable domain, its missing parts supplied by reference TRBV7-2 and TRBJ1-3, is GAGVSQSPSNKVTEKGKDVELRCDPISGHTALYWYRQSLGQGLEFLIYFQGNSAPDKSGLPSDRFSAERTGGSVSTLTIQRTQQEDSAVYLCASSLSRDRGTTIYFGEGSWLTVV.

CDR3 DNA: TGTGCCAGCAGCGTAGATGTTCAAACTAATGAAAAACTGTTTTTT. This codes for CASSVDVQTNEKLFF. The chain combines TRBV9 with TRBJ1-4, with unresolved D. This CDR3 region has 15 residues. V was shortened by 0 bases and J by 1 base, with 7 bases between the two germline ends. Germline loops: CDR1 SGDLS, CDR2 YYNGEE.

CDR3 in amino acids: CASSLTGGAGYTF. In DNA form, the CDR3 reads TGTGCCAGCAGTCTTACAGGGGGCGCCGGCTACACCTTC. The chain carries TRBV3-1 (or the pseudogene TRBV3-2) and TRBJ1-2, with TRBD1 matching 9 bases. J was trimmed by 8 bases and V by 6 bases; bases with no gene match: 7. The CDR3 length is 13 residues. Germline V gene lookup returns CDR1 LGHDT and CDR2 YNNKEL (reference sequence).

A single count supports this clone. The gene calls are TRBV28 and TRBJ1-3; no clear D. V shed 5 bases and J shed 4 bases, with 12 bases lying between them. The CDR3 runs 14 residues. Germline assignment: CDR1 MDHEN and CDR2 SYDVKM. The CDR3 coding sequence is TGTGCCAGCAGTCCCCCCGGGAGGGGAAACACCATATATTTT. This gives the protein CASSPPGRGNTIYF.

The chain recombines TRBV2 with TRBJ2-1; TRBD2 agrees at 13 bases. Germline CDR1 and CDR2: SNHLY and FYNNEI. The CDR3 has 16 amino acids. Unmatched junction bases numbered 3, after V lost 6 bases and J lost 1 base. As DNA, the CDR3 is TGTGCCAGCAGGCCGGGACTAGCGGGGTCCTACAATGAGCAGTTCTTC. Translated, it gives CASRPGLAGSYNEQFF.

In DNA, the CDR3 is TGCGCCAGCAGCCCGGACAGGAGTTTTAACTATGGCTACACCTTC. It translates to CASSPDRSFNYGYTF. The V call is TRBV5-1, the J call TRBJ1-2; 7 bases align to TRBD1. The CDR3 runs 15 residues. The ends lost 4 bases at V and 1 base at J; junction bases unmatched: 7. Germline-derived CDR1 and CDR2 are SGHRS and YFSETQ.

V usage is TRBV5-5 and J usage is TRBJ2-7, with 9 bases identical to TRBD1. V trimming: 4 bases; J trimming: 1 base; junction bases outside the gene matches: 6. Per the germline V gene, CDR1 is SGHKS and CDR2 is YYEKEE (reference sequence). This CDR3 comprises 15 residues. This CDR3 reads CASSPGQGLSYEQYF. The CDR3 DNA reads TGTGCCAGCAGCCCGGGACAGGGACTATCCTACGAGCAGTACTTC.

This chain connects TRBV4-3 to TRBJ1-5; D uncertain. CDR1 LGHNA and CDR2 YSLEER come from the germline V gene. CDR3 length: 15 residues. Trimming took 0 bases from V and 2 from J, leaving 8 bases between them. Written as DNA, the CDR3 is TGCGCCAGCAGCCAAGATCGCTGGGGCAATCAGCCCCAGCATTTT. Translated, it gives CASSQDRWGNQPQHF.

The chain is built from TRBV5-4 and TRBJ1-2; 10 bases are a match to TRBD1. Germline lookup yields CDR1 SGHNT and CDR2 YYREEE (reference sequence). V gave up 4 bases and J gave up 5 bases; unmatched junction bases: 5. This CDR3 is 14 amino acids long. The CDR3 loop is CASSRPGQGYGYTF. The CDR3 region has the DNA TGTGCCAGCAGCCGACCGGGACAGGGGTATGGCTACACCTTC.

Details on this clone: The sample has other DNA sequences that encode this CDR3 too. The chain employs TRBV3-1 (or the pseudogene TRBV3-2) and TRBJ1-2; D gene unclear. Trimming left V 1 base short and J 0 bases short, with 6 bases between. Germline values: CDR1 LGHDT, CDR2 YNNKEL (reference sequence). This CDR3 is built from 14 residues. The CDR3 region has the DNA TGTGCCAGCAGCCAAGGGACGGCTAACTATGGCTACACCTTC. This gives the protein CASSQGTANYGYTF.

This chain links TRBV6-5 with TRBJ1-3; TRBD1 matches at 8 bases. This CDR3 has 15 amino acids. Germline CDR1 MNHEY, CDR2 SVGAGI. J was trimmed by 2 bases and V by 2 bases; bases with no gene match: 2. This CDR3 reads CASSYTTGAGNTIYF. As DNA, the CDR3 is TGTGCCAGCAGTTACACGACAGGGGCTGGAAACACCATATATTTT.

The genes are TRBV7-2 and TRBJ1-2; 9 bases are a match to TRBD1. There are 16 residues in the CDR3. The V and J ends lost 4 bases and 3 bases, in that order; junction bases with no gene match: 9. The germline CDR1 and CDR2 sequences are SGHTA and FQGNSA. CDR3 amino acids: CASSSYQGTGYYGYTF. DNA of the CDR3: TGTGCCAGCAGCTCCTACCAGGGGACAGGGTACTATGGCTACACCTTC.

The chain is built from TRBV24-1 and TRBJ2-3, with D maybe TRBD1 (5 bases). V was shortened by 4 bases and J by 2 bases, with 12 bases between the two germline ends. The CDR3 loop spans 15 amino acids. Germline V gives CDR1 KGHDR, CDR2 SFDVKD. As DNA, the CDR3 is TGTGCCACCAGTGACGCACAGGTGTACACAGATACGCAGTATTTT. It codes for CATSDAQVYTDTQYF.

The chain is built from TRBV6-5 and TRBJ1-6; no clear D gene. V shed 0 bases and J shed 5 bases, with 11 bases lying between them. CDR3 size: 16 residues. Per germline, CDR1 MNHEY and CDR2 SVGAGI. As DNA, the CDR3 is TGTGCCAGCAGTTACTCGTCCGGGCGGAATAATTCACCCCTCCACTTT. It translates to CASSYSSGRNNSPLHF.

The chain employs TRBV5-1 and TRBJ1-6; D gene ambiguous. Germline CDR1 and CDR2: SGHRS and YFSETQ. The germline V and J ends were trimmed by 4 bases and 7 bases, with 18 bases remaining between them. This CDR3 is built from 16 residues. The CDR3 reads CASSTGLGVGNSPLHF. In DNA, the CDR3 is TGCGCCAGCAGCACCGGCCTCGGGGTAGGGAATTCACCCCTCCACTTT.